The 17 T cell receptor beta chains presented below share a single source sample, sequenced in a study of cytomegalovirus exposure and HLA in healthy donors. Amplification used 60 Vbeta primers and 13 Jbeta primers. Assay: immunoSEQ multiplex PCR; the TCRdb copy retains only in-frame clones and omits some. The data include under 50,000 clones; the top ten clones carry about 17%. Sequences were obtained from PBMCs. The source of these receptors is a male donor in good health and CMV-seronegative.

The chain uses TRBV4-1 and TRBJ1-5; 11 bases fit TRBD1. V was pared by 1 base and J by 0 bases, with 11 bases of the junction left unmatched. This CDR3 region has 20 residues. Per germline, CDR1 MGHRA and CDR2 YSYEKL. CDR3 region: CASSQVRWDRGIYSNQPQHF. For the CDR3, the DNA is TGCGCCAGCAGCCAAGTCCGCTGGGACAGGGGGATTTATAGCAATCAGCCCCAGCATTTT.

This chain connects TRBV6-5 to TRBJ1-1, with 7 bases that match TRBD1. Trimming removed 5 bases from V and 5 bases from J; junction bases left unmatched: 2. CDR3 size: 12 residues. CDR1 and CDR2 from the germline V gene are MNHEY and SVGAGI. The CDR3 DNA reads TGTGCCAGCAGTGTCAGGGGGACTGAAGCTTTCTTT. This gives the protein CASSVRGTEAFF.

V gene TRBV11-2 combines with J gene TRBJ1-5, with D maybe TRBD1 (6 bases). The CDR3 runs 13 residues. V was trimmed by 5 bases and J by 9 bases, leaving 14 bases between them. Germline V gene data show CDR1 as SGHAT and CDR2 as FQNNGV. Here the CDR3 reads CASSTLTGGPQHF. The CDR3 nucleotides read TGTGCCAGCAGCACCCTGACAGGCGGGCCCCAGCATTTT.

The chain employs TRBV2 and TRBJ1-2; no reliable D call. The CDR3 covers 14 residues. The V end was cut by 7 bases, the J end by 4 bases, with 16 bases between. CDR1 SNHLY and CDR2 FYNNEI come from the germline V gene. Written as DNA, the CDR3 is TGTGCCAGCATATTGGAGGGTGATTCCTATGGCTACACCTTC. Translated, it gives CASILEGDSYGYTF.

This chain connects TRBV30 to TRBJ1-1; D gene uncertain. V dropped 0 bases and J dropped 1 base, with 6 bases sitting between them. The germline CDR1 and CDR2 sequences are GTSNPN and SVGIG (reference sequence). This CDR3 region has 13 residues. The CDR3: CAWSVHENTEAFF. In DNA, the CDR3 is TGTGCCTGGAGTGTACATGAGAACACTGAAGCTTTCTTT.

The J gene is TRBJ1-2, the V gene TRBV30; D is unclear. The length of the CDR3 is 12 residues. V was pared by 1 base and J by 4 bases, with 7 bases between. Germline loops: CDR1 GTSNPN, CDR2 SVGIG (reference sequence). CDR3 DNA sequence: TGTGCCTGGAGTGCTGGCAGCTATGGCTACACCTTC. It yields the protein CAWSAGSYGYTF.

The CDR3 spells CASSQHTLGSSPLHF. The CDR3, as DNA: TGCGCCAGCAGCCAACACACGTTGGGGAGTTCACCCCTCCACTTT. The chain has TRBV4-1 and TRBJ1-6; D gene uncertain. Germline values: CDR1 MGHRA, CDR2 YSYEKL. Trimming took off 2 bases at V and 9 bases at J, with 14 bases between the two ends. This CDR3 contains 15 residues.

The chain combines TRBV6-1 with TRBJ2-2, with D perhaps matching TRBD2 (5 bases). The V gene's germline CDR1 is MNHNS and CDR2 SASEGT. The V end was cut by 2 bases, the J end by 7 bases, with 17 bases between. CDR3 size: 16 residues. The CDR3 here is CASSELIGVGGGELFF. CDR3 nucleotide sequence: TGTGCCAGCAGTGAACTAATCGGGGTGGGTGGCGGGGAGCTGTTTTTT.

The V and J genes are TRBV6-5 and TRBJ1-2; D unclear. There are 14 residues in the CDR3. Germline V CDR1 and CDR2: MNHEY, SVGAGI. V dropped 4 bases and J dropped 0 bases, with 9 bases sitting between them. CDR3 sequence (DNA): TGTGCCAGCAGTTCCTCCCCAACTAACTATGGCTACACCTTC. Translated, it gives CASSSSPTNYGYTF.

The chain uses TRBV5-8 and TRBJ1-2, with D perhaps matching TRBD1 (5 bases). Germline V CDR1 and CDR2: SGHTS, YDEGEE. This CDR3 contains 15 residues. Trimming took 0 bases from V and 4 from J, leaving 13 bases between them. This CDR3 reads CASSLASQGTYGYTF. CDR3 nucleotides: TGTGCCAGCAGCTTGGCATCGCAGGGAACCTATGGCTACACCTTC.

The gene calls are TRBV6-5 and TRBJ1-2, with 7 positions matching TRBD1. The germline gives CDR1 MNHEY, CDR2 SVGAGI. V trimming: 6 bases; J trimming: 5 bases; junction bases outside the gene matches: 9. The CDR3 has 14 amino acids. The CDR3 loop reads CASRFIDREYGYTF. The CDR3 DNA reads TGTGCCAGCAGATTTATCGACAGGGAATATGGCTACACCTTC.

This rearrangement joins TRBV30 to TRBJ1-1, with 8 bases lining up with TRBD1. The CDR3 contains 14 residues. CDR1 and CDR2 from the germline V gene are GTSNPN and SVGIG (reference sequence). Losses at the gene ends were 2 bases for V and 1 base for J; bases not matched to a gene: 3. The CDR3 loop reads CAWSRQGRNTEAFF. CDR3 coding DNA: TGTGCCTGGAGTAGACAGGGGAGGAACACTGAAGCTTTCTTT.

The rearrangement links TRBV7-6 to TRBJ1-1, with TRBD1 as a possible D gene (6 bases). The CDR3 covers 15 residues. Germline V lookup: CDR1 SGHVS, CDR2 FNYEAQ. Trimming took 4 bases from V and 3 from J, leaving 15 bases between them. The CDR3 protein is CASSSVGAADTEAFF. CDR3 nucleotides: TGTGCCAGCAGCTCCGTGGGGGCGGCAGACACTGAAGCTTTCTTT.

The CDR3, as DNA: TGTGCCAGTAGTCGGACACTCTCTGGAAACACCATATATTTT. Its translation is CASSRTLSGNTIYF. This sequence joins TRBV19 and TRBJ1-3, with D possibly matching TRBD1 (5 bases). Looked up from germline, CDR1 is LNHDA and CDR2 is SQIVND (reference sequence). Trimming shortened V by 5 bases and J by 0 bases, and 8 bases separated the two germline ends. CDR3 length: 14 amino acids.

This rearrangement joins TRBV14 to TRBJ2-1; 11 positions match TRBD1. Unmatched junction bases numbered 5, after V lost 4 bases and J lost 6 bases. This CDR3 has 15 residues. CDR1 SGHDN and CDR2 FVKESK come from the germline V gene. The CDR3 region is CASSPGQGVVNEQFF. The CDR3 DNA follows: TGTGCCAGCAGCCCGGGACAGGGGGTGGTCAATGAGCAGTTCTTC.

The CDR3 sequence: CASSATGTPGGEQFF. The CDR3 DNA reads as TGTGCCAGCAGTGCCACCGGGACCCCGGGAGGGGAGCAGTTCTTC. The J gene is TRBJ2-1, the V gene TRBV6-4; 8 bases agree with TRBD2. V lost 4 bases and J lost 10; bases outside the gene matches: 12. Germline V gene sequence: CDR1 MRHNA, CDR2 SNTAGT. This CDR3 is 15 amino acids long.

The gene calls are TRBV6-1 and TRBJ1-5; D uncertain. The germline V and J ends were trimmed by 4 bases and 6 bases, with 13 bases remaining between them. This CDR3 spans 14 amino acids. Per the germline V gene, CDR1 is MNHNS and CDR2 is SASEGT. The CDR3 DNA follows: TGTGCCAGCAGTGGCGCTCGGGCGGGTCAGCCCCAGCATTTT. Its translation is CASSGARAGQPQHF.